This T cell receptor beta chain was captured by sequencing in a study of T cells after posttransplantation cyclophosphamide. The related graft donor's blood sample was taken on the day of bone marrow donation. Using immunoSEQ multiplex PCR, the repertoire was profiled, and TCRdb retains in-frame clones only, with some absent. Among roughly 7,400 clones, approximately 91% were seen once, and the ten largest hold less than 5%. Study findings and constraints: Skin or GI-infiltrating T cells shared few TRB sequences with blood. Donor-recipient repertoire similarity was low at 1-2 months, rising over year one.

The CDR3 has 14 residues. Germline V gene lookup returns CDR1 MNHNY and CDR2 SVGAGI (reference sequence). The V and J ends lost 5 bases and 11 bases respectively, with 16 bases between them. In the case of this clone: Its antigen remains unknown.

This clonotype was obtained from a woman aged 45 to 65 in good health and a related stem cell transplant donor. The sequenced sample was CD4+ T cells sorted from blood. The chain carries TRBV6-6 and TRBJ1-6, with D hard to call. Here the CDR3 reads CASSHPNRRAPLHF. DNA for the CDR3: TGTGCCAGCAGTCACCCGAATCGGAGGGCACCCCTCCACTTT.